The 27 T cell receptor beta chains reported below all come from one sample, sequenced in a study of blood T cell repertoires in COVID-19. Profiled with immunoSEQ multiplex PCR; TCRdb holds only in-frame clones, not every one. The table has hundreds of thousands of clones, approximately 79% seen once; the top ten hold roughly 4.2%. The sample taken for sequencing was peripheral blood. The receptors come from a woman in her thirties or forties with active or convalescent COVID-19.

This clone was observed a handful of times. The rearrangement joins TRBV7-3 to TRBJ1-6, with 8 bases fitting TRBD1. CDR3 size: 14 residues. V was clipped by 4 bases and J by 5 bases; unmatched bases: 1. CDR1 SGHTA and CDR2 FQGTGA come from the germline V gene. Written as DNA, the CDR3 is TGTGCCAGCAGCTCACAGGGGGATAATTCACCCCTCCACTTT. Amino acids: CASSSQGDNSPLHF. The whole variable domain, filled in from reference TRBV7-3 and TRBJ1-6, reads GAGVSQTPSNKVTEKGKYVELRCDPISGHTALYWYRQSLGQGPEFLIYFQGTGAADDSGLPNDRFFAVRPEGSVSTLKIQRTERGDSAVYLCASSSQGDNSPLHFGNGTRLTVT.

This sequence joins TRBV19 and TRBJ1-5; D is possibly TRBD1 (5 bases). The CDR3 has 13 amino acids. CDR1 is LNHDA and CDR2 is SQIVND in the germline V gene (reference sequence). Trimming pared 7 bases from V and 7 bases from J, leaving 14 bases between. The CDR3 bases are TGTGCCAGTACGGGGGTAATAGTCCAGCCCCAGCATTTT. Its translation is CASTGVIVQPQHF.

The rearrangement uses TRBV11-3 and TRBJ2-4; 8 bases line up with TRBD1. J gave up 9 bases and V 1 base, and 14 bases lay outside the gene matches. This CDR3 is 17 amino acids long. In germline, CDR1 is SGHNT, CDR2 YENEEA. The CDR3: CASSLGGQGVAQSIQYF. CDR3 nucleotides: TGTGCCAGCAGCTTAGGAGGACAGGGTGTTGCCCAGAGCATTCAGTACTTC.

The rearrangement joins TRBV19 to TRBJ1-5, with D tentatively TRBD1 (5 bases). This CDR3 region has 13 residues. Germline V lookup: CDR1 LNHDA, CDR2 SQIVND (reference sequence). V lost 1 base, J lost 10 bases, and 11 bases lay in between. CDR3 loop: CASSIGQGYPQHF. The CDR3, as DNA: TGTGCCAGTAGTATAGGGCAGGGCTACCCCCAGCATTTT.

The sample holds one count of this clone. The CDR3 region is CSAVKGGYQETQYF. The CDR3 DNA reads TGCAGCGCCGTGAAAGGAGGGTACCAAGAGACCCAGTACTTC. The chain recombines TRBV29-1 with TRBJ2-5, with D maybe TRBD2 (6 bases). The V end was cut by 7 bases, the J end by 0 bases, with 15 bases between. This CDR3 has 14 residues. Germline V gene sequence: CDR1 SQVTM, CDR2 ANQGSEA.

This chain connects TRBV10-3 to TRBJ1-1; TRBD1 aligns across 8 bases. The CDR3 has 12 amino acids. Germline V CDR1 and CDR2: ENHRY, SYGVKD. Unmatched junction bases numbered 1, after V lost 2 bases and J lost 8 bases. The DNA of the CDR3 is TGTGCCATCAGTGAGGGGGACAGGGAAGCTTTCTTT. The encoded protein is CAISEGDREAFF.

The rearrangement links TRBV3-1 (or the pseudogene TRBV3-2) to TRBJ1-4; D is undetermined. Looked up from germline, CDR1 is LGHDT and CDR2 is YNNKEL (reference sequence). This CDR3 has 15 amino acids. V lost 2 bases, J lost 2 bases, and 9 bases lay in between. CDR3 protein: CASSQRGYTNEKLFF. CDR3 nucleotides: TGTGCCAGCAGCCAAAGAGGGTACACTAATGAAAAACTGTTTTTT.

The chain couples TRBV9 to TRBJ1-2; possible D gene TRBD1, 5 bases. The V end was cut by 4 bases, the J end by 8 bases, with 18 bases between. This CDR3 comprises 14 residues. CDR1 and CDR2 from the germline V gene are SGDLS and YYNGEE. The CDR3 region is CASSTHNSGEGYTF. The CDR3 DNA follows: TGTGCCAGCAGCACTCATAATTCGGGGGAAGGCTACACCTTC.

The rearrangement links TRBV7-3 to TRBJ2-3; TRBD2 matches at 13 bases. V shed 5 bases and J 5 bases; nucleotides not matched to a gene: 7. The CDR3 covers 16 residues. Germline loops: CDR1 SGHTA, CDR2 FQGTGA. In DNA form, the CDR3 reads TGTGCCAGCAGCCCCCGACTAGCGGGGGGTGTAGATACGCAGTATTTT. Protein sequence: CASSPRLAGGVDTQYF. The entire variable domain, with the rest obtained from reference TRBV7-3 and TRBJ2-3, is as follows: GAGVSQTPSNKVTEKGKYVELRCDPISGHTALYWYRQSLGQGPEFLIYFQGTGAADDSGLPNDRFFAVRPEGSVSTLKIQRTERGDSAVYLCASSPRLAGGVDTQYFGPGTRLTVL.

This clone appeared once. The rearrangement uses TRBV19 and TRBJ2-3; tentative D call: TRBD1 (6 bases). Germline CDR1 reads LNHDA; CDR2 reads SQIVND (reference sequence). V was cut by 5 bases and J by 9 bases, with 24 bases left in between. The CDR3 sequence is 16 residues long. CDR3 DNA: TGTGCCAGTAGTCCCATGGCTCGGTTTACAGGGATGACGCAGTATTTT. Amino acid sequence: CASSPMARFTGMTQYF.

The V gene is TRBV28, the J gene TRBJ1-2, with TRBD1 as a possible D gene (5 bases). The CDR3 has 12 residues. Germline V lookup: CDR1 MDHEN, CDR2 SYDVKM. With 9 bases removed from V and 5 bases from J, the gap between germline ends came to 13 bases. The CDR3 nucleotides read TGTGCCAGTGAGGGACTGCGTTATGGCTACACCTTC. Protein sequence: CASEGLRYGYTF.

The CDR3 nucleotides read TGTGCCAGTATTTGGACAGGGCGAGAGACCCAGTACTTC. Translating it yields CASIWTGRETQYF. The J gene is TRBJ2-5, the V gene TRBV6-5; 8 positions match TRBD1. After removal of 9 bases from V and 4 bases from J, the junction contained 7 bases not matched to a gene. CDR1 is MNHEY and CDR2 is SVGAGI in the germline V gene. This CDR3 contains 13 residues.

In its sample, this clone was seen once. Germline is not matched at one junction end, which may reflect a read error. V and J are TRBV6-5 and TRBJ1-6; TRBD1 agrees at 8 bases. This CDR3 region has 14 residues. CDR1 and CDR2 from the germline V gene are MNHEY and SVGAGI. CDR3 DNA sequence: TGTGCCGGACGGACAGGGTCCTCTAATTCACCCCTCCACTTT. It codes for CAGRTGSSNSPLHF.

V and J are TRBV2 and TRBJ2-7, with D perhaps matching TRBD1 (6 bases). V lost 0 bases to trimming and J lost 6 bases, with 15 bases between them. The length of the CDR3 is 15 residues. Per the germline V gene, CDR1 is SNHLY and CDR2 is FYNNEI. The CDR3 loop is CASSEAILAGAEQYF. The DNA for the CDR3 is TGTGCCAGCAGTGAAGCTATTTTGGCAGGGGCCGAGCAGTACTTC.

This chain uses TRBV2 with TRBJ2-7; TRBD2 matches at 13 bases. V was pared by 5 bases and J by 5 bases, with 9 bases of the junction left unmatched. This CDR3 comprises 16 residues. Germline assignment: CDR1 SNHLY and CDR2 FYNNEI. The CDR3 here is CASSRLAGGPSDEQYV. The CDR3 nucleotides are TGTGCCAGCAGTCGACTAGCGGGGGGCCCATCCGACGAGCAGTACGTC.

This clone was seen only once. The rearrangement uses TRBV5-6 and TRBJ2-5; D ambiguous. The CDR3 is 13 residues long. Germline values: CDR1 SGHDT, CDR2 YYEEEE. Trimming left V 5 bases short and J 5 bases short, with 13 bases between. DNA of the CDR3: TGTGCCAGCAGTCTCCCCATCCAGGAGACCCAGTACTTC. Amino acids: CASSLPIQETQYF.

This clone was observed a few times. The chain employs TRBV10-3 and TRBJ1-5, with 7 nucleotides matching TRBD1. The V and J ends lost 7 bases and 7 bases, in that order; junction bases with no gene match: 4. The CDR3 runs 12 residues. The germline gives CDR1 ENHRY, CDR2 SYGVKD. CDR3 DNA sequence: TGTGCCATCAAAGACAGGGAACAGCCCCAGCATTTT. This gives the protein CAIKDREQPQHF.

The CDR3 loop is CASSRAGTGVTDTQYF. The CDR3 bases are TGTGCCAGCTCACGCGCCGGGACAGGAGTCACAGATACGCAGTATTTT. This chain links TRBV18 with TRBJ2-3; 8 nucleotides align to TRBD1. This CDR3 contains 16 residues. Germline loops: CDR1 KGHSH, CDR2 LQKENI. The V segment lost 4 bases and the J segment 2 bases; nucleotides outside the gene matches: 8.

The chain couples TRBV5-1 to TRBJ2-3, with 14 bases aligning to TRBD2. Per the germline V gene, CDR1 is SGHRS and CDR2 is YFSETQ. The CDR3 runs 17 residues. J gave up 5 bases and V 3 bases, and 8 bases lay outside the gene matches. The CDR3 DNA is TGCGCCAGCAGCTCTCAGACTAGCGGGGGGGCGATAGATACGCAGTATTTT. Its protein product is CASSSQTSGGAIDTQYF. The variable domain in full, completed from reference TRBV5-1 and TRBJ2-3, reads KAGVTQTPRYLIKTRGQQVTLSCSPISGHRSVSWYQQTPGQGLQFLFEYFSETQRNKGNFPGRFSGRQFSNSRSEMNVSTLELGDSALYLCASSSQTSGGAIDTQYFGPGTRLTVL.

This chain connects TRBV6-5 to TRBJ1-1; 9 positions match TRBD1. The CDR3 has 15 amino acids. Germline-derived CDR1 and CDR2 are MNHEY and SVGAGI. The junction had 6 bases not matched to a gene; V was cut back by 6 bases and J by 1 base. The CDR3, as DNA: TGTGCCAGCAGGGTCCCGGGACAGGGGAACACTGAAGCTTTCTTT. Protein: CASRVPGQGNTEAFF.

The rearrangement joins TRBV2 to TRBJ1-2; possible D gene TRBD1, 6 bases. CDR1 and CDR2 (germline): SNHLY, FYNNEI. Trimming took 8 bases from V and 4 from J, leaving 11 bases between them. The CDR3 sequence is 12 residues long. This chain's CDR3 is CASGDILYGYTF. The CDR3 DNA sequence: TGTGCCAGCGGGGACATTCTCTATGGCTACACCTTC. Filled out from reference TRBV2 and TRBJ1-2, the complete variable domain reads EPEVTQTPSHQVTQMGQEVILRCVPISNHLYFYWYRQILGQKVEFLVSFYNNEISEKSEIFDDQFSVERPDGSNFTLKIRSTKLEDSAMYFCASGDILYGYTFGSGTRLTVV.

This clone has only a few counts. This chain links TRBV4-1 with TRBJ1-4, with TRBD1 identical over 9 bases. The CDR3 contains 19 residues. The germline V gene has CDR1 MGHRA and CDR2 YSYEKL. Trimming took 4 bases from V and 1 from J; bases not matched to a gene: 13. CDR3 sequence: CASSPKKQGATGTNEKLFF. In DNA form, the CDR3 reads TGCGCCAGCAGCCCAAAGAAACAGGGGGCGACTGGAACTAATGAAAAACTGTTTTTT.

The V call is TRBV5-1, the J call TRBJ2-5; D remains unclear. CDR1 and CDR2 from the germline V gene are SGHRS and YFSETQ. The length of the CDR3 is 13 residues. V dropped 3 bases and J dropped 2 bases, with 8 bases sitting between them. Written as DNA, the CDR3 is TGCGCCAGCAGCTCTGGCTTTCAAGAGACCCAGTACTTC. Amino acids: CASSSGFQETQYF.

J is TRBJ2-1 and V is TRBV28; TRBD2 might be the D (6 bases). Per the germline V gene, CDR1 is MDHEN and CDR2 is SYDVKM. The CDR3 is 15 amino acids. V was pared by 6 bases and J by 4 bases, with 16 bases between. CDR3 sequence reads: CASSNSGAAYNEQFF. CDR3 DNA: TGTGCCAGCAGCAATAGCGGAGCCGCTTACAATGAGCAGTTCTTC.

The gene calls are TRBV30 and TRBJ1-2; D not resolved. V lost 0 bases and J 1 base, leaving 9 bases between the germline ends. This CDR3 region has 14 residues. CDR1 GTSNPN and CDR2 SVGIG come from the germline V gene (reference sequence). The CDR3 DNA is TGTGCCTGGAGTGTCCAGGTCAATAACTATGGCTACACCTTC. This sequence encodes CAWSVQVNNYGYTF.

The chain employs TRBV6-5 and TRBJ1-5; TRBD1 aligns across 7 bases. There are 14 residues in the CDR3. Germline V gives CDR1 MNHEY, CDR2 SVGAGI. V shed 8 bases, J shed 6 bases, and the junction held 10 bases outside the gene matches. CDR3 bases: TGTGCCAGCCTTGGAGGGGGCGCCAGTCAGCCCCAGCATTTT. Protein product: CASLGGGASQPQHF.

This chain links TRBV11-1 with TRBJ1-1; D is ambiguous. CDR1 is SGHAT, CDR2 FQDESV, per germline (reference sequence). This CDR3 spans 13 amino acids. V gave up 3 bases and J gave up 5 bases, with 10 bases separating them. In DNA, the CDR3 is TGTGCCAGCAGCTTGGAACAAGCGACTGAAGCTTTCTTT. Its protein is CASSLEQATEAFF.